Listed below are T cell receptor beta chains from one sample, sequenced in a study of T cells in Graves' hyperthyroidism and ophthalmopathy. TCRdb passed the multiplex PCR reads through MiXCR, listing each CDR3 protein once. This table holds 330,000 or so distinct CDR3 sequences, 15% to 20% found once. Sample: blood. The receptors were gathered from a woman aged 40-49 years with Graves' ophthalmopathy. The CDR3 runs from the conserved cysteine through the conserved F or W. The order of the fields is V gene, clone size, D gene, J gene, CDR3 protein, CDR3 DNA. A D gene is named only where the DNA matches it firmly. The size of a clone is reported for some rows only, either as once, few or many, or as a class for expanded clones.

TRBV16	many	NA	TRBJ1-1	CASSQSMGEAFF	TGTGCCAGCAGCCAATCGATGGGAGAAGCTTTCTTT
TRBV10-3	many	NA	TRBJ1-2	CAISDGHAEGYTF	TGTGCCATCAGTGATGGACACGCCGAAGGCTACACCTTC
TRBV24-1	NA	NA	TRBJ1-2	CATSDRAFGRGYTF	TGTGCCACCAGTGATAGGGCCTTCGGCCGTGGCTACACCTTC
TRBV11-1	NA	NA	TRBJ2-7	CASKTISGVPYDEQYF	TGTGCCAGCAAAACGATCAGCGGCGTCCCCTACGACGAGCAGTACTTC
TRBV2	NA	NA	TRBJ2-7	CASIQVFEQYF	TGTGCCAGCATACAGGTATTCGAGCAGTACTTC
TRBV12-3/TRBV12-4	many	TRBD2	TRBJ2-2	CASSFLAAAWGGELFF	TGTGCCAGCAGTTTTCTAGCGGCGGCTTGGGGCGGGGAGCTGTTTTTT
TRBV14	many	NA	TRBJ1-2	CASSQEFRRDDYDGYTF	TGTGCCAGCAGCCAAGAATTCCGACGCGATGACTATGATGGCTACACCTTC
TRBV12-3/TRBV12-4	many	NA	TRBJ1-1	CASSWADPKNTEAFF	TGTGCCAGCAGTTGGGCAGATCCTAAGAACACTGAAGCTTTCTTT
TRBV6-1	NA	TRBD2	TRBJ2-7	CASSEQLARAYEQYF	TGTGCCAGCAGTGAACAACTAGCGAGAGCCTACGAGCAGTACTTC
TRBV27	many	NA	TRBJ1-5	CASSHNQEQPQHF	TGTGCCAGCAGCCACAACCAGGAGCAGCCCCAGCATTTT
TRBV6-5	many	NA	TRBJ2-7	CASSSPRGSSYEQYF	TGTGCCAGCAGTTCGCCACGAGGGAGTAGCTACGAGCAGTACTTC
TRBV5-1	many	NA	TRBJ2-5	CASRSGNQETQYF	TGCGCCAGCAGGAGCGGCAACCAAGAGACCCAGTACTTC
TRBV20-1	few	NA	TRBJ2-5	CSASGSHAWGHQETQYF	TGCAGTGCTAGCGGGAGTCACGCCTGGGGGCACCAAGAGACCCAGTACTTC
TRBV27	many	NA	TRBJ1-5	CASGTRFNQPQHF	TGTGCCAGCGGAACGAGATTCAATCAGCCCCAGCATTTT
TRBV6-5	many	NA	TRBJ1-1	CASSFGESITTEAFF	TGTGCCAGCAGTTTCGGGGAATCGATTACCACTGAAGCTTTCTTT
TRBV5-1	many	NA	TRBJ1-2	CASSFDGDGYTF	TGCGCCAGCAGCTTTGACGGGGATGGCTACACCTTC
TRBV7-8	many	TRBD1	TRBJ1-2	CASSLEQGAGDGYTF	TGTGCCAGCAGCTTAGAACAGGGGGCGGGAGATGGCTACACCTTC
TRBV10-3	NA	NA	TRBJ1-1	CANSGALEASF	TGTGCCAACAGTGGGGCCCTTGAAGCTTCCTTT
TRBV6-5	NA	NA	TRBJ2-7	CASSYGQNYEQYF	TGTGCCAGCAGCTATGGACAAAACTACGAGCAGTACTTC
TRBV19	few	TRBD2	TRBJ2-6	CASSTSGPGANVLTF	TGTGCCAGTAGTACTAGCGGCCCTGGGGCCAACGTCCTGACTTTC
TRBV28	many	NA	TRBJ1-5	CASSLPDLPDSDQPQHF	TGTGCCAGCAGTTTACCAGACTTACCTGACAGTGATCAGCCCCAGCATTTT
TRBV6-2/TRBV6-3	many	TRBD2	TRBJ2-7	CASSYPLASTSGSIHEQYF	TGTGCCAGCAGTTACCCCCTAGCCTCGACTAGCGGGAGCATCCACGAGCAGTACTTC
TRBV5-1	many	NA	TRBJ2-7	CASSVSQGGYEQYF	TGCGCCAGCAGCGTTTCACAGGGTGGGTACGAGCAGTACTTC
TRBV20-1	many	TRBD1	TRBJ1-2	CSASAGGGGYTF	TGCAGTGCTAGCGCAGGGGGAGGGGGCTACACCTTC
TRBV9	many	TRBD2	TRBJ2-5	CASSVGTSRQETQYF	TGTGCCAGCAGCGTAGGGACTAGCCGCCAAGAGACCCAGTACTTC
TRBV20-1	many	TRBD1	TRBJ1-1	CSAQGQPLNTEAFF	TGCAGTGCCCAGGGACAGCCCCTGAACACTGAAGCTTTCTTT
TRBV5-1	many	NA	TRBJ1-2	CASSFSWGSGDGYTF	TGCGCCAGCAGCTTTAGTTGGGGGAGCGGAGATGGCTACACCTTC
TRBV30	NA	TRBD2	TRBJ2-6	CAWSPFPGTSGFSGANVLTF	TGTGCCTGGAGTCCATTCCCCGGGACTAGCGGCTTCTCTGGGGCCAACGTCCTGACTTTC
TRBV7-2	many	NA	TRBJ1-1	CASRRPTEAFF	TGTGCCAGCCGCCGACCGACTGAAGCTTTCTTT
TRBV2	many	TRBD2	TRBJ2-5	CASSLGGLAVQQETQYF	TGTGCCAGCAGCCTGGGGGGACTAGCGGTTCAACAAGAGACCCAGTACTTC
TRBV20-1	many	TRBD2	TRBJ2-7	CSGRRAGTSGRYDEQYF	TGCAGTGGCCGACGCGCCGGGACTAGCGGGAGGTACGACGAGCAGTACTTC
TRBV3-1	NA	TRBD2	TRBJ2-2	CASSQRTGGGELFF	TGTGCCAGCAGCCAACGCACGGGGGGCGGGGAGCTGTTTTTT
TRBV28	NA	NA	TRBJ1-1	CASSTPMEYNTEACF	TGTGCCAGCAGTACCCCGATGGAATATAACACTGAAGCTTGCTTT
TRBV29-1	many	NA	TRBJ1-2	CSVDGQGSGYTF	TGCAGCGTTGATGGCCAGGGGAGCGGCTACACCTTC
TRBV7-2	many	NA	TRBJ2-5	CASSLGWKTETQYF	TGTGCCAGCAGCTTAGGTTGGAAAACAGAGACCCAGTACTTC
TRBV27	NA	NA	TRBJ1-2	CASSNNLQLYGYTF	TGTGCCAGCAGTAATAACCTCCAACTTTATGGCTACACCTTC
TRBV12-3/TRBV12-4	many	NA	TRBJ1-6	CASSIIKGGPLHF	TGTGCCAGCAGTATTATAAAAGGGGGTCCCCTCCACTTT
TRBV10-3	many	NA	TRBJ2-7	CATGADSYEQYF	TGTGCCACCGGGGCGGATTCCTACGAGCAGTACTTC
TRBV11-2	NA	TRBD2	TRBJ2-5	CASSRSGRTSGGETQYF	TGTGCCAGCAGCCGTTCTGGTCGGACTAGCGGAGGGGAGACCCAGTACTTC
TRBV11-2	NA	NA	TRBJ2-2	CASSLGSGVNTGELFF	TGTGCCAGCAGCTTAGGGTCTGGCGTGAACACCGGGGAGCTGTTTTTT
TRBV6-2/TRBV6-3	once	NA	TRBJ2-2	CASSYYRRGDTGELFF	TGTGCCAGCAGTTACTACCGCAGGGGCGACACCGGGGAGCTGTTTTTT
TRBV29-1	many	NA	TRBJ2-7	CSVSWDLKPYEQYF	TGCAGCGTTAGTTGGGACCTGAAGCCCTACGAGCAGTACTTC
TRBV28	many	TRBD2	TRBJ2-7	CASSRPSKAGDEQYF	TGTGCCAGCAGCCGACCGTCTAAAGCGGGAGACGAGCAGTACTTC
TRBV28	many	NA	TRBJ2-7	CASSKRVGSYEQYF	TGTGCCAGCAGTAAGAGGGTTGGCTCCTACGAGCAGTACTTC
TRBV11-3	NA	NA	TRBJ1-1	CASSTARGNTEAFF	TGTGCCAGCAGCACTGCACGGGGGAACACTGAAGCTTTCTTT
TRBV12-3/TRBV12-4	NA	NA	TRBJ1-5	CASSSGYQPQHF	TGTGCCAGCAGTTCCGGTTATCAGCCCCAGCATTTT